This T cell receptor (beta chain) was obtained from a study of T cells in Graves' hyperthyroidism and ophthalmopathy. Study results and caveats: Model-based prediction identified ophthalmopathy a median roughly 6.1 months prior to its onset.

Exclusion of a patient resulted from uncontrolled infection, other autoimmune disease, pregnancy or lactation. Thyroid ultrasound and orbital computed tomography, with clinical symptoms and serum thyroxine and TRAb, informed diagnoses. This clonotype was found many times. The antigen is unknown. Amplification of TCR beta CDR3 regions was performed using RNA transcripts as template. During a first-round RT-PCR of the TCR CDR3, the HTBI primer set was used. TCRdb re-analysed the multiplex PCR reads in MiXCR, keeping a single row per CDR3 protein. The sample has a few hundred thousand distinct CDR3 sequences, 15% to 18% seen once; the top ten hold around a quarter. The TCR comes from a woman aged 18-35 years with Graves' hyperthyroidism that later progressed to Graves' ophthalmopathy. Sample: blood.

The CDR3 sequence is CASSSPQRERFGTQYF. CDR3 nucleotide sequence: TGTGCCAGCAGTTCTCCCCAGCGGGAGCGGTTTGGGACCCAGTACTTC. This chain links TRBV27 with TRBJ2-5; TRBD2 matches 8 bases. The CDR3 totals 16 residues. Germline V gives CDR1 MNHEY, CDR2 SMNVEV (reference sequence). The trim removed 4 bases at V and 7 bases at J, leaving 14 bases unmatched.